The present entry profiles one T cell receptor beta chain with its context. What it binds is not known. This entry is derived from a study of cytomegalovirus exposure and HLA in healthy donors. The study, taken as a whole, reports: The study recorded around 160 TCR beta chains that were cytomegalovirus-associated.

Both 60 Vbeta primers and 13 Jbeta primers went into the PCR. Generated by immunoSEQ multiplex PCR, the TCRdb table keeps only in-frame clones and is missing some. The ten most abundant clones cover roughly 0.74% of a sample with over 150,000 clones. This clonotype was obtained from a boy younger than 18 in good health and CMV-seronegative. The sequenced material came from PBMCs.

This CDR3 reads CASSPPDRLNSPLHF. CDR3 DNA sequence: TGTGCCAGTAGTCCCCCCGACAGGCTTAATTCACCCCTCCACTTT. The chain uses TRBV19 and TRBJ1-6; D perhaps matches TRBD1 (6 bases). The germline V and J ends were trimmed by 5 bases and 6 bases, with 14 bases remaining between them. Germline-derived CDR1 and CDR2 are LNHDA and SQIVND (reference sequence). This CDR3 contains 15 residues.